This T cell receptor beta chain originates from a study of B cell selection in AIRE deficiency (dated by TCRdb to between 2018 and 2021). Background for the entire study: Researchers compared the TCRbeta repertoires of sorted blood CD4+ conventional T cells and regulatory T cells from AIRE-deficient patients with the corresponding repertoires from healthy controls. The TCR-sequenced cohort comprised about five AIRE-deficient APECED patients and about five healthy control donors. What the study reported, not specific to this receptor: Shared Treg sequences had shorter CDR3s, reflecting a bias toward rearrangements with few non-templated nucleotide insertions. About 30% of Treg TCRbeta sequences shared among healthy donors appeared in patient Tconv cells, suggesting diversion of Treg-biased clones into the Tconv compartment. Only TCRbeta chains were sequenced; 35% to 40% of shared healthy-donor Treg sequences also occurred in healthy Tconv, possibly because of differing TCRalpha chains. In AIRE-deficient patients, Tconv and Treg cells had TCRBV gene usage, CDR3 length and TCR diversity comparable to those in healthy donors. Among approximately 4,000 shared Treg TCRbeta sequences, 31.6% were shared exclusively by healthy donors and 9.3% exclusively by patients, which suggests that Treg selection is less efficient in the absence of AIRE.

Between the V and J ends, shortened by 4 bases and 2 bases respectively, the junction contains 18 bases. The CDR3 has 17 amino acids, counting the end cysteine and phenylalanine. The kept DNA is CDR3 alone, 51 bases in frame from the first base. The germline V gene gives CDR1 as MNHNS and CDR2 as SASEGT. The immunoSEQ platform was used for TCRbeta chain sequencing. Concerning the study's data processing: When Treg repertoires were pooled, patients gave 62,000 or so distinct TCRbeta sequences, while healthy donors gave 90,000 to 100,000. Treg TCRbeta sequences shared by two or more individuals were defined as public, and these public Treg TCRbeta sequences were subsequently searched for in Tconv repertoires. To test for differences between groups, Mann-Whitney U tests with Bonferroni-Dunn correction were run in GraphPad Prism 7.03. As stored in TCRdb, this immuneACCESS dataset retains in-frame rearrangements with V and J assigned. A fraction of the clones does not appear; measured against another copy, unresolved V genes explain less than half of the discrepancy, and the remainder lacks a known reason. The D gene and trimming were derived from the DNA, and the V and J assignments and clone size from that table. The sample table lists 20,000 to 30,000 clones, roughly 90% of them with a count of one. Around 1.1% of the sample goes to the ten largest clones.

Regulatory T cells were sorted as cells that were CD4+CD25hiCD127low/negative. The healthy donors who provided the control samples were not related to the patients. A FACSAria flow cytometer was used to sort the Tconv and Treg cells intended for TCRbeta sequencing. Sorted cells were collected into 5-ml round-bottom polystyrene tubes, and dry cell pellets were frozen at -80°C before sequencing. Worth noting for this clone: Its antigen is currently not known. No much larger clone is present one base from it, and per-base qualities are unavailable.

The V gene is TRBV6-1 and the J gene is TRBJ1-3; the D gene is possibly TRBD1, with 6 bases matching. This TCR was sampled from a human donor in good health. Sequences were obtained from CD4+CD25+ Tregs sorted from PBMCs. The encoded CDR3 is CASSVRDNPFAGNTIYF. The DNA sequence reads TGTGCCAGCAGTGTACGGGACAACCCCTTCGCTGGAAACACCATATATTTT.